These 25 T cell receptor beta chains originate from one sample sequenced in a study of breast tumors, draining lymph nodes, adjacent tissues (dated by TCRdb to 2015 to 2016). Lymph node samples came from the axillary draining lymph nodes of breast cancer patients. The library was prepared using multiplex PCR. The instrument given in TCRdb is Illumina HiSeq 2000. The public reads were quality trimmed at Q25 with fastp and then assembled into clones with MiXCR by TCRdb, keeping productive beta chains. Identical CDR3 proteins give one entry, which carries the most common genes and DNA. This sample is represented by some 100,000 distinct CDR3 sequences; about 20% of them were singletons. The ten largest clones take up over 1% of the sample. Sequencing was carried out using axillary lymph node tissue. Receptors were obtained from a female donor with breast cancer. Some clones in this sample may be carry-over from other donors' samples.

This clonotype was found many times. J is TRBJ2-3 and V is TRBV19, with a possible D match to TRBD1 (6 bases). Trimming pared 6 bases from V and 4 bases from J, leaving 8 bases between. The CDR3 runs to 12 residues. Looked up from germline, CDR1 is LNHDA and CDR2 is SQIVND (reference sequence). The CDR3 protein is CASSTGSDTQYF. DNA of the CDR3: TGTGCCAGTAGCACAGGGTCAGATACGCAGTATTTT.

This clonotype was seen repeatedly, ten times or more. The CDR3 loop is CATSRDTGQETQYF. CDR3 DNA sequence: TGTGCCACCAGCAGAGATACAGGACAAGAGACCCAGTACTTC. The chain uses TRBV15 and TRBJ2-5, with a weak D call TRBD1 (5 bases). CDR3 length equals 14 residues. Trimming pared 0 bases from V and 2 bases from J, leaving 7 bases between. CDR1 is LNHNV and CDR2 is YYDKDF in the germline V gene (reference sequence). Using reference TRBV15 and TRBJ2-5 for the parts outside the CDR3, the full variable domain is DAMVIQNPRYQVTQFGKPVTLSCSQTLNHNVMYWYQQKSSQAPKLLFHYYDKDFNNEADTPDNFQSRRPNTSFCFLDIRSPGLGDTAMYLCATSRDTGQETQYFGPGTRLLVL.

This clonotype was seen once. One base away lies a much larger clone, so this may be a sequencing read error. CDR3 region: CAGSLEGNQETQYF. CDR3 nucleotide sequence: TGCGCCGGCAGCTTGGAGGGCAACCAAGAGACCCAGTACTTC. The J gene is TRBJ2-5, the V gene TRBV5-1; D might be TRBD2 (6 bases). The CDR3 is 14 amino acids. CDR1 and CDR2 (germline): SGHRS, YFSETQ.

About this clonotype itself: A junction boundary mismatches the germline segment, possibly from a read error. This chain joins TRBV6-9 and TRBJ2-2; D is ambiguous. CDR3 length equals 13 residues. Germline V gene lookup returns CDR1 MNHGY and CDR2 SVAAGI. CDR3 sequence: CASSETKTGELFF. CDR3 nucleotide sequence: TGTGCCAGCAGTGAAACGAAAACCGGGGAGCTGTTTTTT.

This chain connects TRBV28 to TRBJ1-6; D is perhaps TRBD1 (5 bases). The germline V and J ends were trimmed by 3 bases and 5 bases, with 14 bases remaining between them. The germline CDR1 and CDR2 sequences are MDHEN and SYDVKM. The CDR3 consists of 16 residues. The CDR3 DNA sequence: TGTGCCAGCAGTTTCGGGACCGAAATCAATAATTCACCCCTCCACTTT. Protein sequence: CASSFGTEINNSPLHF.

This clonotype showed up many times. The V and J genes are TRBV11-3 and TRBJ2-2, with 8 bases lining up with TRBD2. The CDR3 loop spans 18 amino acids. V trimming: 1 base; J trimming: 3 bases; junction bases outside the gene matches: 10. CDR1 and CDR2 (germline): SGHNT, YENEEA. As DNA, the CDR3 is TGTGCCAGCAGCTTAGGTTTTAGCGGGGCCCGCGACACCGGGGAGCTGTTTTTT. Translation: CASSLGFSGARDTGELFF.

This clonotype occurred many times. The V call is TRBV5-1, the J call TRBJ2-5; the match to TRBD1 covers 9 bases. V gave up 2 bases and J gave up 2 bases; unmatched junction bases: 10. The germline gives CDR1 SGHRS, CDR2 YFSETQ. The CDR3 consists of 17 residues. CDR3 amino acids: CASSFGGTGILQETQYF. The CDR3 DNA sequence: TGCGCCAGCAGCTTTGGGGGGACAGGGATCCTACAAGAGACCCAGTACTTC.

The table lists this clonotype with many counts. This chain links TRBV6-5 with TRBJ2-1; maybe TRBD1 (6 bases). This CDR3 is 14 amino acids long. Germline loops: CDR1 MNHEY, CDR2 SVGAGI. V shed 6 bases and J shed 4 bases, with 13 bases lying between them. The DNA of the CDR3 is TGTGCCAGCAGACCCGGGACACCTTACAATGAGCAGTTCTTC. Translated: CASRPGTPYNEQFF.

To note about this clonotype: This may be a read error, as it is one base from a much larger clone. The CDR3 end shows no conserved phenylalanine or tryptophan, and so a read error is likely. The chain employs TRBV30 and TRBJ1-6; D perhaps matches TRBD1 (5 bases). The CDR3 covers 14 residues. Germline V gene data show CDR1 as GTSNPN and CDR2 as SVGIG (reference sequence). V was shortened by 4 bases and J by 7 bases, with 14 bases between the two germline ends. The CDR3 nucleotides read TGTGCCTGGATTATCAGGGAAGGAAATTCACCCCTCCACCTT. The encoded protein is CAWIIREGNSPLHL.

This clonotype was counted at least ten times. The CDR3 loop reads CAWSVLGTGEYGYTF. CDR3 nucleotides: TGTGCCTGGAGTGTATTAGGGACAGGGGAGTATGGCTACACCTTC. This chain links TRBV30 with TRBJ1-2; 10 positions agree with TRBD1. V lost 0 bases, J lost 5 bases, and 6 bases stayed unmatched. Germline assignment: CDR1 GTSNPN and CDR2 SVGIG (reference sequence). The CDR3 extends over 15 amino acids.

Comments on this clonotype: The junction differs from germline at one of its ends, possibly a read error. The chain carries TRBV11-2 and TRBJ2-2, with D possibly being TRBD1 (7 bases). The CDR3 is 16 amino acids. The V gene's germline CDR1 is SGHAT and CDR2 FQNNGV. The CDR3 loop reads CASSLQGGTNTVELFF. The CDR3 DNA follows: TGTGCCAGCAGCCTGCAGGGGGGTACGAACACCGTGGAGCTGTTTTTT.

Only a few counts were recorded for this clonotype. The V and J genes are TRBV20-1 and TRBJ2-7, with D possibly matching TRBD1 (5 bases). V was pared by 1 base and J by 3 bases, with 10 bases between. The CDR3 loop spans 13 amino acids. Germline CDR1 DFQATT, CDR2 SNEGSKA (reference sequence). The CDR3 DNA reads as TGCAGTGCTAGAGCGGAGACAGTCTACGAGCAGTACTTC. Its protein is CSARAETVYEQYF.

This clonotype was seen many times. The chain links TRBV15 to TRBJ2-7; D remains ambiguous. Trimming left V 1 base short and J 7 bases short, with 14 bases between. CDR1 LNHNV and CDR2 YYDKDF come from the germline V gene (reference sequence). This CDR3 is built from 14 residues. CDR3 loop: CATSRAVPVGEQYF. The CDR3 DNA sequence: TGTGCCACCAGCAGAGCCGTACCGGTGGGGGAGCAGTACTTC. Full variable domain (missing parts from reference TRBV15 and TRBJ2-7): DAMVIQNPRYQVTQFGKPVTLSCSQTLNHNVMYWYQQKSSQAPKLLFHYYDKDFNNEADTPDNFQSRRPNTSFCFLDIRSPGLGDTAMYLCATSRAVPVGEQYFGPGTRLTVT.

This clonotype occurred many times. The chain is built from TRBV7-8 and TRBJ2-1, with D uncertain. V lost 7 bases to trimming and J lost 2 bases, with 15 bases between them. Germline V gives CDR1 SGHVS, CDR2 FQNEAQ. The CDR3 has 15 amino acids. Here the CDR3 DNA reads TGTGCCAGCAACTCCAACCCGCTGGCCTACAATGAGCAGTTCTTC. Amino acids: CASNSNPLAYNEQFF.

V gene TRBV6-4 combines with J gene TRBJ2-2; the D gene is possibly TRBD2 (6 bases). Germline loops: CDR1 MRHNA, CDR2 SNTAGT. The V end was cut by 3 bases, the J end by 4 bases, with 9 bases between. There are 14 residues in the CDR3. The CDR3 reads CASSEGLLTGELFF. Here the CDR3 DNA reads TGTGCCAGCAGTGAGGGACTTCTCACCGGGGAGCTGTTTTTT.

This clonotype turned up a few times. The V and J genes are TRBV19 and TRBJ1-2; D is uncertain. Trimming took off 6 bases at V and 6 bases at J, with 8 bases between the two ends. Germline CDR1 LNHDA, CDR2 SQIVND (reference sequence). The CDR3 contains 11 residues. The CDR3 protein is CASSEFHGYTF. CDR3 in DNA: TGTGCCAGTAGCGAGTTTCATGGCTACACCTTC. The entire variable domain, with the rest obtained from reference TRBV19 and TRBJ1-2, is as follows: DGGITQSPKYLFRKEGQNVTLSCEQNLNHDAMYWYRQDPGQGLRLIYYSQIVNDFQKGDIAEGYSVSREKKESFPLTVTSAQKNPTAFYLCASSEFHGYTFGSGTRLTVV.

A few counts support this clonotype. The chain is built from TRBV4-1 and TRBJ1-4, with TRBD1 matching 8 bases. The CDR3 has 15 residues. Germline values: CDR1 MGHRA, CDR2 YSYEKL. After removal of 5 bases from V and 7 bases from J, the junction contained 9 bases not matched to a gene. The CDR3 DNA is TGCGCCAGCAGCTCCTGGACAGGGTCGGTTGAAAAACTGTTTTTT. Translating gives CASSSWTGSVEKLFF.

This clonotype was observed many times. The chain has TRBV6-5 and TRBJ2-7, with D unclear. Germline CDR1 and CDR2: MNHEY and SVGAGI. The CDR3 contains 14 residues. Trimming removed 2 bases from V and 4 bases from J, with 12 bases in between. CDR3 nucleotides: TGTGCCAGCAGTTACGGGTTTGTGGGATACGAGCAGTACTTC. Amino acids: CASSYGFVGYEQYF.

This rearrangement joins TRBV6-2 or TRBV6-3 to TRBJ2-7; unclear D gene. Per the germline V gene, CDR1 is MNHEY and CDR2 is SVGEGT. The CDR3 spans 13 residues. Deletions cut 6 bases from V and 2 bases from J, with 11 bases between. The chain's CDR3 is CASSLQEPYEQYF. The CDR3 DNA is TGTGCCAGCAGCCTGCAGGAACCCTACGAGCAGTACTTC.

The J gene is TRBJ2-1, the V gene TRBV19; TRBD2 agrees at 11 bases. J lost 9 bases, V lost 10 bases, and 14 bases had no gene match. Germline-derived CDR1 and CDR2 are LNHDA and SQIVND (reference sequence). The length of the CDR3 is 15 residues. The CDR3 loop reads CATGTSGRTTFEQFF. DNA for the CDR3: TGTGCCACCGGGACTAGCGGCCGAACCACTTTTGAGCAGTTCTTC.

This clonotype was seen at least ten times. The chain recombines TRBV3-1 with TRBJ1-3; D gene uncertain. The CDR3 loop spans 14 amino acids. V was pared by 1 base and J by 5 bases, with 9 bases between. The germline V gene encodes CDR1 LGHDT and CDR2 YNNKEL (reference sequence). The CDR3 protein is CASSQGSGRNTIYF. The CDR3 DNA is TGTGCCAGCAGCCAAGGATCGGGTAGAAACACCATATATTTT.

This clonotype was counted many times. V and J are TRBV20-1 and TRBJ2-3, with D perhaps TRBD2 (6 bases). This CDR3 is built from 14 residues. Looked up from germline, CDR1 is DFQATT and CDR2 is SNEGSKA (reference sequence). Deletions cut 2 bases from V and 2 bases from J, with 11 bases between. The CDR3 reads CSARPWTNTDTQYF. The CDR3 DNA is TGCAGTGCTAGACCATGGACTAACACAGATACGCAGTATTTT.

This clonotype has just a few counts. The V gene is TRBV6-6, the J gene TRBJ2-3, with 8 bases lining up with TRBD1. The CDR3 is 17 residues long. V shed 7 bases and J 1 base; nucleotides not matched to a gene: 13. Germline V lookup: CDR1 MNHNY, CDR2 SVGAGI (reference sequence). CDR3 in amino acids: CASTIGQGVVGTDTQYF. CDR3 DNA sequence: TGTGCCAGCACAATTGGACAGGGAGTTGTGGGCACAGATACGCAGTATTTT.

This clonotype was recorded many times. The rearrangement uses TRBV13 and TRBJ2-5, with 7 bases lining up with TRBD1. Germline CDR1 reads PRHDT; CDR2 reads FYEKMQ (reference sequence). There are 14 residues in the CDR3. V trimming: 0 bases; J trimming: 5 bases; junction bases outside the gene matches: 3. In DNA form, the CDR3 reads TGTGCCAGCAGCTTAGGCCCCAGGGGGGAGACCCAGTACTTC. It is translated as CASSLGPRGETQYF.

In its sample, this clonotype was seen a few times. The CDR3 DNA is TGTGCCAGCAGTTTAGTCGGCAGGTATTTTGACGGCTACACCTTC. This codes for CASSLVGRYFDGYTF. The chain recombines TRBV28 with TRBJ1-2; D gene unclear. Germline lookup yields CDR1 MDHEN and CDR2 SYDVKM. Trimming took 2 bases from V and 8 from J, leaving 18 bases between them. This CDR3 is 15 amino acids long.